The 12 T cell receptor beta chains below come from one sample, sequenced in a study of human T cells and chemical hapten exposure. Time point specified: patch test 2, 6 weeks after DPC sensitization. Indicated treatment: therapeutic diphenylcyclopropenone sensitization with weekly scalp DPC. One entry per CDR3 protein results from TCRdb running MiXCR on the RACE reads. The sample carries under 100,000 distinct CDR3 sequences, under 11% recorded once. The starting material was whole blood, obtained in connection with sensitization to the hapten diphenylcyclopropenone (DPC). These receptors were taken from a woman in her forties or fifties with alopecia areata. Some clones in this sample may be carry-over from other donors' samples.

This clonotype came up many times. The chain combines TRBV9 with TRBJ2-1; D gene uncertain. The germline gives CDR1 SGDLS, CDR2 YYNGEE. This CDR3 region has 14 residues. V was trimmed by 0 bases and J by 4 bases, leaving 8 bases between them. The CDR3 DNA reads TGTGCCAGCAGCGTAGCGACTGATTACAATGAGCAGTTCTTC. This sequence encodes CASSVATDYNEQFF.

This clonotype showed up just a few times. This rearrangement joins TRBV20-1 to TRBJ2-1, with a possible D match to TRBD2 (6 bases). The CDR3 contains 15 residues. Germline CDR1 is DFQATT and CDR2 is SNEGSKA (reference sequence). Between the trimmed V and J ends, which lost 1 base and 5 bases, there was a span of 15 bases. CDR3 sequence (DNA): TGCAGTGCTAGAGGTAGGAGGGCCCTCGACAATGAGCAGTTCTTC. This translates into CSARGRRALDNEQFF.

This chain links TRBV27 with TRBJ1-2; D gene ambiguous. Trimming shortened V by 3 bases and J by 3 bases, and 8 bases separated the two germline ends. Germline V gene data show CDR1 as MNHEY and CDR2 as SMNVEV (reference sequence). The CDR3 covers 13 residues. The CDR3 sequence: CASSLGSDYGYTF. CDR3 DNA: TGTGCCAGCAGTTTGGGGTCAGACTATGGCTACACCTTC.

This clonotype was picked up a small number of times. The rearrangement links TRBV11-2 to TRBJ2-6; D may be TRBD1 (5 bases). Looked up from germline, CDR1 is SGHAT and CDR2 is FQNNGV. Trimming took 6 bases from V and 0 from J, leaving 12 bases between them. CDR3 length: 16 residues. CDR3 residues: CASRHDRISGANVLTF. The CDR3 coding sequence is TGTGCCAGCAGGCACGACAGAATCTCTGGGGCCAACGTCCTGACTTTC.

The V gene is TRBV27, the J gene TRBJ2-7; tentative D call: TRBD2 (6 bases). Trimming shortened V by 3 bases and J by 0 bases, and 12 bases separated the two germline ends. Germline V lookup: CDR1 MNHEY, CDR2 SMNVEV (reference sequence). The CDR3 is made up of 15 amino acids. Here the CDR3 reads CASSLQGGDSYEQYF. The CDR3 bases are TGTGCCAGCAGTTTGCAGGGCGGGGACTCCTACGAGCAGTACTTC.

This chain connects TRBV11-3 to TRBJ2-1; D is perhaps TRBD2 (5 bases). The CDR3 consists of 14 residues. The germline gives CDR1 SGHNT, CDR2 YENEEA. V was shortened by 5 bases and J by 6 bases, with 14 bases between the two germline ends. CDR3 sequence reads: CASSESGISNEQFF. CDR3 DNA sequence: TGTGCCAGCAGCGAAAGCGGCATTAGCAATGAGCAGTTCTTC.

This clonotype showed up many times. The chain couples TRBV4-3 to TRBJ2-2; D is perhaps TRBD1 (5 bases). This CDR3 contains 18 residues. Deletions cut 1 base from V and 3 bases from J, with 18 bases between. In germline, CDR1 is LGHNA, CDR2 YSLEER. The CDR3 coding sequence is TGCGCCAGCAGCCAAGGCTTTGGGCAGGGAAGGGACACCGGGGAGCTGTTTTTT. Residues: CASSQGFGQGRDTGELFF.

This clonotype was found many times. This chain links TRBV4-3 with TRBJ2-1, with D tentatively TRBD2 (6 bases). The germline V gene has CDR1 LGHNA and CDR2 YSLEER. The CDR3 is 15 amino acids. Trimming left V 6 bases short and J 6 bases short, with 18 bases between. CDR3 loop: CASSPYLARTNEQFF. The DNA for the CDR3 is TGCGCCAGCAGTCCTTACCTAGCGAGGACCAATGAGCAGTTCTTC.

This clonotype was seen only a few times. The chain carries TRBV5-1 and TRBJ1-1; 7 bases match TRBD1. Germline CDR1 reads SGHRS; CDR2 reads YFSETQ. CDR3 size: 15 residues. V lost 1 base and J lost 2; bases outside the gene matches: 5. The CDR3 loop is CASSLYRQGNTEAFF. In nucleotides, the CDR3 is TGCGCCAGCAGCTTGTACCGACAGGGAAACACTGAAGCTTTCTTT.

This clonotype came up many times. The CDR3, as DNA: TGTGCCAGCTCACCCACCGCGCAGGGGGCTTCTTACGAGCAGTACTTC. Protein product: CASSPTAQGASYEQYF. The chain uses TRBV18 and TRBJ2-7; 8 nucleotides line up with TRBD1. V shed 3 bases and J 4 bases; nucleotides not matched to a gene: 11. The V gene's germline CDR1 is KGHSH and CDR2 LQKENI. The length of the CDR3 is 16 residues. Variable domain in full (rest from reference TRBV18 and TRBJ2-7): NAGVMQNPRHLVRRRGQEARLRCSPMKGHSHVYWYRQLPEEGLKFMVYLQKENIIDESGMPKERFSAEFPKEGPSILRIQQVVRGDSAAYFCASSPTAQGASYEQYFGPGTRLTVT.

The chain links TRBV7-2 to TRBJ2-7; TRBD2 might be the D (6 bases). CDR1 is SGHTA, CDR2 FQGNSA, per germline. V was shortened by 1 base and J by 6 bases, with 16 bases between the two germline ends. The CDR3 is 15 amino acids. The CDR3 is CASSLVRRAGLEQYF. CDR3 DNA sequence: TGTGCCAGCAGCTTAGTCCGGAGGGCGGGTCTCGAGCAGTACTTC.

CDR3 bases: TGCAGTGCTAGCGCCACCACTAATTCACCCCTCCACTTT. It encodes CSASATTNSPLHF. This chain uses TRBV20-1 with TRBJ1-6; D call uncertain. Germline CDR1 and CDR2: DFQATT and SNEGSKA (reference sequence). Trimming shortened V by 3 bases and J by 6 bases, and 9 bases separated the two germline ends. The CDR3 sequence is 13 residues long.